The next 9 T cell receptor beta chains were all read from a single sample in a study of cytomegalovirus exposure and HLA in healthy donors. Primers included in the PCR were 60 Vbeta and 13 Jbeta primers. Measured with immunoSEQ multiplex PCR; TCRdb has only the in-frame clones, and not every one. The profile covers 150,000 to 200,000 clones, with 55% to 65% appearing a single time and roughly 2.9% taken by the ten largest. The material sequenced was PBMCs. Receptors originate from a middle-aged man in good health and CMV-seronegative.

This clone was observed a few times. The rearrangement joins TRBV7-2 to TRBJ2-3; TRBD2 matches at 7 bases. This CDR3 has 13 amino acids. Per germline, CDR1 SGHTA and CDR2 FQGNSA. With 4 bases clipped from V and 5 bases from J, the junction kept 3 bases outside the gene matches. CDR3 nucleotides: TGTGCCAGCAGCTGGGGGAGGGGAGATACGCAGTATTTT. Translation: CASSWGRGDTQYF.

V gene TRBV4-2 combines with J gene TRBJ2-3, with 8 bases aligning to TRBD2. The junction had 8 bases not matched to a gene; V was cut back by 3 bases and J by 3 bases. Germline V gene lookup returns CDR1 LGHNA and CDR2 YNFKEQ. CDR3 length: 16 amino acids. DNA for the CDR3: TGTGCCAGCAGCCAGACTAGCGCAACGATTACAGATACGCAGTATTTT. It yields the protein CASSQTSATITDTQYF.

The CDR3 sequence: CASSLRGSYEQYF. The CDR3, as DNA: TGTGCCAGCAGTTTAAGGGGTTCCTACGAGCAGTACTTC. The chain carries TRBV27 and TRBJ2-5; TRBD1 might be the D (5 bases). The end of the DNA aligns better with TRBJ2-7, so the J call may be wrong. There are 13 residues in the CDR3. CDR1 is MNHEY and CDR2 is SMNVEV in the germline V gene (reference sequence).

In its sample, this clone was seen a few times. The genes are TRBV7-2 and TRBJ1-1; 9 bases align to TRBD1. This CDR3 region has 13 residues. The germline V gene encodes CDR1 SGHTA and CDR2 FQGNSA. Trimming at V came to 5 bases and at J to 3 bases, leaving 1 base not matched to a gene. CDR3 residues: CASSRQGDTEAFF. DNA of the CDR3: TGTGCCAGCAGCCGACAGGGGGACACTGAAGCTTTCTTT.

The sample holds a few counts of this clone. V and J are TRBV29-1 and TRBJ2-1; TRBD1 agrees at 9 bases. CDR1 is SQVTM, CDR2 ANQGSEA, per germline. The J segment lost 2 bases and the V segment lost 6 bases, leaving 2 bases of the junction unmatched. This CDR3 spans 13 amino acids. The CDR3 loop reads CSVRDRAYNEQFF. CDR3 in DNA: TGCAGCGTCCGGGACAGGGCCTACAATGAGCAGTTCTTC.

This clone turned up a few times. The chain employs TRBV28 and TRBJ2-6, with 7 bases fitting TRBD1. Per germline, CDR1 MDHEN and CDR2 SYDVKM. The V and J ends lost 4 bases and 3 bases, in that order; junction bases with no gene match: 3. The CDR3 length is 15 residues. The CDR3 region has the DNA TGTGCCAGCAGTTGGGACAGAATTGGGGCCAACGTCCTGACTTTC. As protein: CASSWDRIGANVLTF.

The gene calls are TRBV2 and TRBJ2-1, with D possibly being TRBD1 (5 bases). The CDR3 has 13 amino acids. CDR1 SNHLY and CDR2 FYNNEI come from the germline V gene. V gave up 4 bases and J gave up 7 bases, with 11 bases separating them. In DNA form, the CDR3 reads TGTGCCAGCAGTGTGATGCGACAGAATGAGCAGTTCTTC. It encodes CASSVMRQNEQFF.

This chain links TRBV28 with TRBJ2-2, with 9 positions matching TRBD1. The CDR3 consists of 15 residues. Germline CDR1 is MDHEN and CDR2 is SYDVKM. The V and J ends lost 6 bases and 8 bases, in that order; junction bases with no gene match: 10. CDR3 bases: TGTGCCAGCAGGGCCGGGACAGGGACAGTTGGGGAGCTGTTTTTT. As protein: CASRAGTGTVGELFF.

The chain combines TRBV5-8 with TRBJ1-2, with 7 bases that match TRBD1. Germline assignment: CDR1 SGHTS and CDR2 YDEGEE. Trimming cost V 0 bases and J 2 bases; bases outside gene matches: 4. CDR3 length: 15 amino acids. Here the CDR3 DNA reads TGTGCCAGCAGCTTGGTCCGGACAGGAAACTATGGCTACACCTTC. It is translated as CASSLVRTGNYGYTF.